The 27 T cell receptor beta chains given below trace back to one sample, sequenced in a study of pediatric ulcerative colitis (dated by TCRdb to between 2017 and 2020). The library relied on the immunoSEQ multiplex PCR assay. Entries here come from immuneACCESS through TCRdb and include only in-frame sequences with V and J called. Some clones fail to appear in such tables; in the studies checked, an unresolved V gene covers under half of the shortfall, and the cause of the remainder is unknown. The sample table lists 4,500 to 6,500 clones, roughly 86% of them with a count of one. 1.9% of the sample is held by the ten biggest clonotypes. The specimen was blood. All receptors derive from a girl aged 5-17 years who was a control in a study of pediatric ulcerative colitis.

The CDR3 loop is CASSFQGSTDTQYF. The CDR3 DNA is TGTGCCAGCAGCTTTCAGGGTTCCACAGATACGCAGTATTTT. The chain has TRBV7-2 and TRBJ2-3, with a tentative D call TRBD1 (5 bases). The V end lost 3 bases, the J end lost 2 bases, and 9 bases lay between the germline ends. Germline-derived CDR1 and CDR2 are SGHTA and FQGNSA. The CDR3 has 14 residues.

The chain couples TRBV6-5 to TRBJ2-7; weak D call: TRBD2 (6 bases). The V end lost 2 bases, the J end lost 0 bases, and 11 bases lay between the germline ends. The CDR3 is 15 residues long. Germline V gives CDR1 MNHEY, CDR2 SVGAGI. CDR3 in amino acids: CASSYVSGGSYEQYF. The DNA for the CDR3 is TGTGCCAGCAGTTACGTTAGCGGAGGCTCCTACGAGCAGTACTTC.

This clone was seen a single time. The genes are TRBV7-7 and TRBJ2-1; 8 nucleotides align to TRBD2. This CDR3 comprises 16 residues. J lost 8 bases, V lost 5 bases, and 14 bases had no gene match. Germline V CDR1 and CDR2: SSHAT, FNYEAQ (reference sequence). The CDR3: CASSASPSGFLDEQFF. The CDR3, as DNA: TGTGCCAGCAGCGCGTCACCTAGCGGGTTTTTGGATGAGCAGTTCTTC.

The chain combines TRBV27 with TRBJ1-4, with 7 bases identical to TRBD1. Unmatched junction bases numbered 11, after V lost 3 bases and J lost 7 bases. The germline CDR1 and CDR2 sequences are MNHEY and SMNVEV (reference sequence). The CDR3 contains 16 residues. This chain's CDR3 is CASSFVNRGAREKLFF. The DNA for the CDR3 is TGTGCCAGCAGTTTCGTCAACAGGGGCGCCCGTGAAAAACTGTTTTTT.

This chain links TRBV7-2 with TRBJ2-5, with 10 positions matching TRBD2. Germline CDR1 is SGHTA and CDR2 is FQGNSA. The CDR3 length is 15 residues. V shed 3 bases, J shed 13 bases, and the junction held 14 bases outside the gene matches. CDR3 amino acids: CASSFRYGLAGDWYF. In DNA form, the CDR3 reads TGTGCCAGCAGCTTCAGATATGGGCTAGCGGGAGATTGGTACTTC. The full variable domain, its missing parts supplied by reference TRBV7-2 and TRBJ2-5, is GAGVSQSPSNKVTEKGKDVELRCDPISGHTALYWYRQSLGQGLEFLIYFQGNSAPDKSGLPSDRFSAERTGGSVSTLTIQRTQQEDSAVYLCASSFRYGLAGDWYFGPGTRLLVL.

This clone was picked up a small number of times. This CDR3 is CASSLAGDSYNEQFF. The CDR3 DNA sequence: TGTGCCAGCAGCCTAGCGGGAGACTCCTACAATGAGCAGTTCTTC. The rearrangement links TRBV5-5 to TRBJ2-1, with TRBD2 identical over 10 bases. From germline, CDR1 is SGHKS and CDR2 YYEKEE (reference sequence). The CDR3 is made up of 15 amino acids. J was trimmed by 0 bases and V by 4 bases; bases with no gene match: 1.

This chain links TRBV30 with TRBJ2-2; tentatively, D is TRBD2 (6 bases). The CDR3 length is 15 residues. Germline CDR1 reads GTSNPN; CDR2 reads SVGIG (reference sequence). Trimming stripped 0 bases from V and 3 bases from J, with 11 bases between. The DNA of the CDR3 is TGTGCCTGGAGTGTACCCGGGAGTCACACCGGGGAGCTGTTTTTT. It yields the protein CAWSVPGSHTGELFF.

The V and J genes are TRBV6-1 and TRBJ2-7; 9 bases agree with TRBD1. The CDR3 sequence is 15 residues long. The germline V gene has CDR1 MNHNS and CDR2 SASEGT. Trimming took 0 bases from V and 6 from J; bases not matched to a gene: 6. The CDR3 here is CASSEALGQGSEQYF. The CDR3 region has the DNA TGTGCCAGCAGTGAAGCTCTGGGACAGGGTAGCGAGCAGTACTTC.

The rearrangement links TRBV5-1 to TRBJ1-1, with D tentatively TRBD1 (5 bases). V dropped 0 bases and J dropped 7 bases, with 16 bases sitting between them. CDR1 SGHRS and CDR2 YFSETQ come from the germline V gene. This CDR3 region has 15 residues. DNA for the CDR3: TGCGCCAGCAGCTTGGTCCCGGGGGGAAACGGTGAAGCTTTCTTT. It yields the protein CASSLVPGGNGEAFF.

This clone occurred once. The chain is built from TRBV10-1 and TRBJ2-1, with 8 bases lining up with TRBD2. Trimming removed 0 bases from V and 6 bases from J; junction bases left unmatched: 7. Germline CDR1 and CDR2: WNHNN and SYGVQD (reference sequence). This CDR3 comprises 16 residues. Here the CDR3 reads CASSESGAGGGNEQFF. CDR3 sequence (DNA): TGCGCCAGCAGTGAGTCGGGGGCGGGAGGAGGCAATGAGCAGTTCTTC.

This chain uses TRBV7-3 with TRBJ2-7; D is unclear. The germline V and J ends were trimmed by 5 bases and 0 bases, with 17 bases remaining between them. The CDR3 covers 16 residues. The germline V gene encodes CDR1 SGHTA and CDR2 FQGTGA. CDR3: CASSRSARVYSYEQYF. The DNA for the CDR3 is TGTGCCAGCAGCCGTTCGGCAAGGGTGTACTCCTACGAGCAGTACTTC.

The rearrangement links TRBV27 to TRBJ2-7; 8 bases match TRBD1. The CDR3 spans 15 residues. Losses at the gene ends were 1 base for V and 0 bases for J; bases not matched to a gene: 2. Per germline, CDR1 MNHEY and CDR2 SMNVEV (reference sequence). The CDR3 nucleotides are TGTGCCAGCAGTTTATTCGGACAGGGCTCCTACGAGCAGTACTTC. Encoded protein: CASSLFGQGSYEQYF.

The CDR3 nucleotides are TGTGCCAGCTCACCGCCCGGCAGGGGCTCCACTGAAGCTTTCTTT. It encodes CASSPPGRGSTEAFF. The chain has TRBV18 and TRBJ1-1; a possible D gene is TRBD1 (6 bases). The CDR3 consists of 15 residues. CDR1 KGHSH and CDR2 LQKENI come from the germline V gene. Between the trimmed V and J ends, which lost 3 bases and 4 bases, there was a span of 15 bases.

As DNA, the CDR3 is TGTGCCAGCAGCCAAGGAGGACACTACGAGCAGTACTTC. Translation: CASSQGGHYEQYF. The chain is built from TRBV28 and TRBJ2-7; possibly TRBD1 or TRBD2 for D (5 bases each). The CDR3 is 13 residues long. V was clipped by 6 bases and J by 3 bases, with 12 bases between them. From germline, CDR1 is MDHEN and CDR2 SYDVKM. Variable domain in full (rest from reference TRBV28 and TRBJ2-7): DVKVTQSSRYLVKRTGEKVFLECVQDMDHENMFWYRQDPGLGLRLIYFSYDVKMKEKGDIPEGYSVSREKKERFSLILESASTNQTSMYLCASSQGGHYEQYFGPGTRLTVT.

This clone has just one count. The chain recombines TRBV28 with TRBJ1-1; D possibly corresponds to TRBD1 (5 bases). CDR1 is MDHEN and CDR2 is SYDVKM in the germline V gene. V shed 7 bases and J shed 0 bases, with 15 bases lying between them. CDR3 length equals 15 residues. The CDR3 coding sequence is TGTGCCAGCAAAGACAGAACATTGATGAACACTGAAGCTTTCTTT. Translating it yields CASKDRTLMNTEAFF.

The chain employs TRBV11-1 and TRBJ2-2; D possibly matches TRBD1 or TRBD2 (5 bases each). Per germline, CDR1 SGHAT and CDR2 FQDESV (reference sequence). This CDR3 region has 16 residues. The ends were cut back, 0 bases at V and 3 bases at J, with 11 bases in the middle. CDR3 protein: CASSLARGSYTGELFF. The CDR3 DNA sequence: TGTGCCAGCAGCTTAGCCCGGGGCTCTTACACCGGGGAGCTGTTTTTT.

The CDR3 is CASSEGTGADTQYF. The CDR3 DNA follows: TGTGCCAGCAGTGAAGGGACAGGGGCAGATACGCAGTATTTT. This sequence joins TRBV6-1 and TRBJ2-3, with TRBD1 identical over 9 bases. Trimming at V came to 1 base and at J to 4 bases, leaving 0 bases not matched to a gene. Germline V gives CDR1 MNHNS, CDR2 SASEGT. The CDR3 spans 14 residues.

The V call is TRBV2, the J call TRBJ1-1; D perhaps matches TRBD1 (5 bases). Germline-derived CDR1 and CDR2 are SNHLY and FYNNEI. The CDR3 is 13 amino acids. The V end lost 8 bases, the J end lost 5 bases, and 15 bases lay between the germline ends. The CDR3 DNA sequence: TGTGCCAGCCGCCGGGGGGTTCGGACTGAAGCTTTCTTT. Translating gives CASRRGVRTEAFF.

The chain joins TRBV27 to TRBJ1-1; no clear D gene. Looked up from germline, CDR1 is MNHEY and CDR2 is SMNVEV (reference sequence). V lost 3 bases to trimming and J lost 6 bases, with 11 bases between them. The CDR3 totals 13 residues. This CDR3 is CASSLYPRAEAFF. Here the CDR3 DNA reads TGTGCCAGCAGTTTGTACCCCCGTGCTGAAGCTTTCTTT.

In nucleotides, the CDR3 is TGTGCCAGCAGCGAGACCGGGACAGTCGTTGGCTACACCTTC. It is translated as CASSETGTVVGYTF. The chain joins TRBV7-8 to TRBJ1-2; 7 nucleotides align to TRBD1. Unmatched junction bases numbered 10, after V lost 5 bases and J lost 7 bases. CDR3 length: 14 amino acids. Germline CDR1 reads SGHVS; CDR2 reads FQNEAQ.

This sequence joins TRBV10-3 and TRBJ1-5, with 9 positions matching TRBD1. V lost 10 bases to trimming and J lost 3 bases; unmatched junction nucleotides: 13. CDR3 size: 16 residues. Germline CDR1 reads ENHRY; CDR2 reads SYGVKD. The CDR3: CATTNPGQGPNQPQHF. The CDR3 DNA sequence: TGTGCCACGACCAATCCGGGACAGGGACCCAATCAGCCCCAGCATTTT.

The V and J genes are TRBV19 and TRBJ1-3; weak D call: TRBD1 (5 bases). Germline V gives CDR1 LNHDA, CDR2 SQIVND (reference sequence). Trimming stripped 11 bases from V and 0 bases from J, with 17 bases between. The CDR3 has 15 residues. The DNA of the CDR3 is TGTGCCGCCTGTCAGGGTGGCCGCTCTGGAAACACCATATATTTT. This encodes CAACQGGRSGNTIYF.

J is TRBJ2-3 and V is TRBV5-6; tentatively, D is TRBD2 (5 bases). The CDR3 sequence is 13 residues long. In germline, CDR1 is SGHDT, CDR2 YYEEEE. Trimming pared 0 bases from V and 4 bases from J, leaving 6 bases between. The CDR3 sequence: CASSLAGSDTQYF. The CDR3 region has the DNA TGTGCCAGCAGCTTGGCGGGGTCAGATACGCAGTATTTT.

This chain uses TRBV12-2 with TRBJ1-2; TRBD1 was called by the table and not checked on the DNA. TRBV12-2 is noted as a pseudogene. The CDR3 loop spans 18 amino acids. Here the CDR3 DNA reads TGTGCAAGTCGCTTCCGAGGTCGGGGACAGGTGGGAGTTTTAGGCTACACCTTC. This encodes CASRFRGRGQVGVLGYTF.

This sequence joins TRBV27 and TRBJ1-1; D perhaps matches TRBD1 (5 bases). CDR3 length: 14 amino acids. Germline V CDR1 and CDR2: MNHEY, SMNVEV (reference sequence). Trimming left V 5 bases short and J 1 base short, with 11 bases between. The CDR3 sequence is CASSPRETNTEAFF. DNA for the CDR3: TGTGCCAGCAGTCCCAGGGAGACGAACACTGAAGCTTTCTTT.

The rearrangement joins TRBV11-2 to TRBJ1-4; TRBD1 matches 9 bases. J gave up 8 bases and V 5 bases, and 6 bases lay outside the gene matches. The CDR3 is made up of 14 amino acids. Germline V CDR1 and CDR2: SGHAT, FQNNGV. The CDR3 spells CASSPTGGREKLFF. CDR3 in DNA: TGTGCCAGCAGCCCGACAGGGGGAAGGGAAAAACTGTTTTTT.

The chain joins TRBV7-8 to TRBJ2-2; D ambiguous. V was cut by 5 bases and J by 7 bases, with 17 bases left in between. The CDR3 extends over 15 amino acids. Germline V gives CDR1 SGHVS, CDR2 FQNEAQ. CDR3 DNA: TGTGCCAGCAGCCCTAGACCCCGCCACGGCGGGGAGCTGTTTTTT. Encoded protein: CASSPRPRHGGELFF. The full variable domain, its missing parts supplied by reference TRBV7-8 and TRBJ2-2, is GAGVSQSPRYKVAKRGQDVALRCDPISGHVSLFWYQQALGQGPEFLTYFQNEAQLDKSGLPSDRFFAERPEGSVSTLKIQRTQQEDSAVYLCASSPRPRHGGELFFGEGSRLTVL.